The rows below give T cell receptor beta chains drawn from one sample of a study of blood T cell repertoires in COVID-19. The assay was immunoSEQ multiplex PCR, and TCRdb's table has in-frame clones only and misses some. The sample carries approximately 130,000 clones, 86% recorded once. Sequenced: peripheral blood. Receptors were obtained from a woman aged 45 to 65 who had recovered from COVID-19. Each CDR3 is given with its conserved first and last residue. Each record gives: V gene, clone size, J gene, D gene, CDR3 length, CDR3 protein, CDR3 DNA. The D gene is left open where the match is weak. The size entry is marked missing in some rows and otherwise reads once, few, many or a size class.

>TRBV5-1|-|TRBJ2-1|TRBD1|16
CASSPRQGSSYNEQFF
TGCGCCAGCAGCCCGCGACAGGGAAGCTCCTACAATGAGCAGTTCTTC
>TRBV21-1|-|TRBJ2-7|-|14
CASSKEGQHNEQYF
TGTGCCAGCAGCAAAGAGGGACAGCACAACGAGCAGTACTTC
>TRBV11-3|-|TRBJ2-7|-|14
CASSLQGRVHEQYF
TGTGCCAGCAGCTTACAGGGGAGGGTACACGAGCAGTACTTC
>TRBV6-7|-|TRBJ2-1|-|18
CASSYSIPPLNSGDEQFF
TGTGCCAGCAGTTACTCAATCCCCCCCCTCAACTCGGGGGATGAGCAGTTCTTC
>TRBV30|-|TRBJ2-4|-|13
CACASGAKNIQYF
TGTGCCTGCGCCTCGGGAGCCAAAAACATTCAGTACTTC
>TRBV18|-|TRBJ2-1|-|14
CASSPPSRGDEQFF
TGTGCCAGCTCCCCGCCTTCCAGGGGCGATGAGCAGTTCTTC
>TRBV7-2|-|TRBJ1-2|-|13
CASSLESGGGYTF
TGTGCCAGCAGCTTAGAGTCCGGTGGTGGCTACACCTTC
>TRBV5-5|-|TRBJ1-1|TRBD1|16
CASRLDRGVRNTEAFF
TGTGCCAGCAGACTCGACAGGGGGGTACGTAACACTGAAGCTTTCTTT
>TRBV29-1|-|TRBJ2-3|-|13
CSVLQGGPDTQYF
TGCAGCGTTTTACAGGGTGGCCCAGATACGCAGTATTTT
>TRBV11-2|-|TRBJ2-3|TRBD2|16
CASSARLAGPTDTQYF
TGTGCCAGCAGCGCCAGGCTAGCGGGACCCACAGATACGCAGTATTTT
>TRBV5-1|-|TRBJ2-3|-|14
CASSYRTGTDTQYF
TGCGCCAGCAGCTACAGGACCGGCACAGATACGCAGTATTTT
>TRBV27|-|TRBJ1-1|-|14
CASSLGRGTTEAFF
TGTGCCAGCAGTTTAGGTCGGGGTACCACTGAAGCTTTCTTT
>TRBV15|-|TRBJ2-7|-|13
CATSRVLGQEQYF
TGTGCCACCAGCAGAGTTCTGGGCCAGGAGCAGTACTTC
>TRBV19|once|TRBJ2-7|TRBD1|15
CASSRDRDGSYEQYF
TGTGCCAGTAGTAGAGACAGGGATGGTTCCTACGAGCAGTACTTC
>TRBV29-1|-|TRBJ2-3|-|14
CSVVGTGGTDTQYF
TGCAGCGTTGTGGGCACCGGCGGCACAGATACGCAGTATTTT
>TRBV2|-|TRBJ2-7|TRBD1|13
CASSATGGYEQYF
TGTGCCAGCAGTGCAACAGGGGGCTACGAGCAGTACTTC
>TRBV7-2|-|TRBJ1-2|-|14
CASSFYGTQDGYTF
TGTGCCAGCAGCTTCTACGGGACTCAGGATGGCTACACCTTC
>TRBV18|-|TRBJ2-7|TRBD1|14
CASSRQGTLYEQYF
TGTGCCAGCTCAAGACAGGGTACTCTCTACGAGCAGTACTTC
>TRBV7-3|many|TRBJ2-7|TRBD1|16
CASSTRQGANSYEQYF
TGTGCCAGCAGCACTCGACAGGGGGCGAACTCCTACGAGCAGTACTTC
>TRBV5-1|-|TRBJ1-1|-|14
CASSLIMSSPEAFF
TGCGCCAGCAGCTTGATCATGAGTAGTCCCGAAGCTTTCTTT
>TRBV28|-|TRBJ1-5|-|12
CASRGTSQPQHF
TGTGCCAGCCGAGGGACTTCTCAGCCCCAGCATTTT
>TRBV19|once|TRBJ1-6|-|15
CASSIQEGGNSPLHF
TGTGCCAGTAGTATTCAAGAGGGTGGGAATTCACCCCTCCACTTT
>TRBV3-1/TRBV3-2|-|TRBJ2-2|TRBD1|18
CASSCMPFGTANTGELFF
TGTGCCAGCAGTTGTATGCCCTTTGGGACAGCGAACACCGGGGAGCTGTTTTTT
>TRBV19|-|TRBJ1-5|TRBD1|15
CASKTGQGFNQPQHF
TGTGCCAGTAAAACGGGACAGGGTTTCAATCAGCCCCAGCATTTT
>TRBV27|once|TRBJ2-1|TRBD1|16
CASSQQGDGPNNEQFF
TGTGCCAGCAGTCAACAGGGGGACGGGCCAAACAATGAGCAGTTCTTC
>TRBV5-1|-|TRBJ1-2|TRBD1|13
CASSLEQGEGYTF
TGCGCCAGCAGCTTGGAACAGGGGGAAGGCTACACCTTC
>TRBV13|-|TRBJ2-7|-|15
CASRSQGKGTYEQYF
TGTGCCAGCAGGTCACAGGGAAAAGGTACCTACGAGCAGTACTTC
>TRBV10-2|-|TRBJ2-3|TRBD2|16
CASRETGTSGTDTQYF
TGCGCCAGCAGGGAAACCGGGACTAGCGGGACAGATACGCAGTATTTT
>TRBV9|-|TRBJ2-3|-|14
CASSPGVHTDTQYF
TGTGCCAGCAGCCCAGGGGTCCACACAGATACGCAGTATTTT